The 26 T cell receptor beta chains in this list originate from one sample, sequenced in a study of response to subunit inactivated influenza vaccine. TCRdb reanalysed the RT-PCR reads using MiXCR and keeps one entry per CDR3 protein. The sample includes 500,000 or so distinct CDR3 sequences, about 17% seen only once; the top ten take less than 4%. The sequencing here drew on CD4+ T cells sorted from PBMCs, taken around 25 months after vaccination. The receptors originated from a man between 50 and 75 years old who received an inactivated influenza vaccine.

This clonotype was found a few times. V usage is TRBV2 and J usage is TRBJ2-5; 8 bases agree with TRBD1. Germline loops: CDR1 SNHLY, CDR2 FYNNEI. CDR3 length: 14 amino acids. With 6 bases clipped from V and 5 bases from J, the junction kept 8 bases outside the gene matches. CDR3 sequence reads: CASSITGGTETQYF. CDR3 nucleotides: TGTGCCAGCAGCATTACAGGGGGAACTGAGACCCAGTACTTC. The full variable domain, in which reference TRBV2 and TRBJ2-5 provide the parts outside the CDR3, is EPEVTQTPSHQVTQMGQEVILRCVPISNHLYFYWYRQILGQKVEFLVSFYNNEISEKSEIFDDQFSVERPDGSNFTLKIRSTKLEDSAMYFCASSITGGTETQYFGPGTRLLVL.

This chain joins TRBV20-1 and TRBJ2-5; either TRBD1 or TRBD2 may fit D (5 bases each). The V gene's germline CDR1 is DFQATT and CDR2 SNEGSKA (reference sequence). Trimming took off 6 bases at V and 5 bases at J, with 13 bases between the two ends. This CDR3 contains 12 residues. The CDR3 nucleotides read TGCAGTGCGTCGGCGTGGGGGGAGACCCAGTACTTC. Translating it yields CSASAWGETQYF.

This clonotype appeared a few times. This CDR3 is CASNGGSNQPQHF. CDR3 in DNA: TGTGCCAGCAATGGGGGAAGCAATCAGCCCCAGCATTTT. The rearrangement joins TRBV6-4 to TRBJ1-5, with D possibly matching TRBD1 (5 bases). V was pared by 7 bases and J by 1 base, with 8 bases between. The CDR3 covers 13 residues. The germline V gene has CDR1 MRHNA and CDR2 SNTAGT.

This chain links TRBV10-3 with TRBJ2-5; D might be TRBD1 or TRBD2, each matching 5 bases. CDR1 ENHRY and CDR2 SYGVKD come from the germline V gene. Trimming shortened V by 0 bases and J by 9 bases, and 5 bases separated the two germline ends. The length of the CDR3 is 11 residues. This CDR3 is CAISESGPQYF. The CDR3 DNA is TGTGCCATCAGTGAGTCGGGACCCCAGTACTTC.

The V and J genes are TRBV9 and TRBJ2-3, with 15 bases identical to TRBD2. The CDR3 contains 16 residues. Looked up from germline, CDR1 is SGDLS and CDR2 is YYNGEE. V shed 0 bases, J shed 9 bases, and the junction held 5 bases outside the gene matches. This chain's CDR3 is CASSVEGTSGGTTQYF. The CDR3 nucleotides read TGTGCCAGCAGCGTAGAGGGGACTAGCGGGGGGACAACGCAGTATTTT.

This clonotype was observed a few times. The chain carries TRBV7-2 and TRBJ1-5; D gene unclear. Germline lookup yields CDR1 SGHTA and CDR2 FQGNSA. V lost 1 base, J lost 4 bases, and 5 bases lay in between. This CDR3 contains 13 residues. CDR3 residues: CASSLDWNQPQHF. The CDR3 nucleotides read TGTGCCAGCAGCTTAGATTGGAATCAGCCCCAGCATTTT.

Concerning this clonotype: An end of the junction does not agree with germline; a read error may underlie this. The chain combines TRBV20-1 with TRBJ2-5, with 7 bases fitting TRBD1. CDR1 is DFQATT, CDR2 SNEGSKA, per germline (reference sequence). The CDR3 contains 13 residues. The CDR3 DNA sequence: TGCAGTGCTAGAACGGACAGGCAAGGGACCCAGTACTTC. It specifies CSARTDRQGTQYF.

This rearrangement joins TRBV7-2 to TRBJ1-1; D call uncertain. The CDR3 loop spans 15 amino acids. Per germline, CDR1 SGHTA and CDR2 FQGNSA. Deletions cut 5 bases from V and 4 bases from J, with 17 bases between. The CDR3 sequence is CASSPRRGVGTEAFF. The DNA for the CDR3 is TGTGCCAGCAGCCCCCGACGGGGTGTCGGCACTGAAGCTTTCTTT.

The chain couples TRBV20-1 to TRBJ2-3; TRBD1 aligns across 8 bases. The CDR3 sequence is 13 residues long. Germline trimming cut 6 bases from V and 6 bases from J; bases unmatched to any gene: 8. Germline-derived CDR1 and CDR2 are DFQATT and SNEGSKA (reference sequence). This CDR3 is CSAPGQERDTQYF. Here the CDR3 DNA reads TGCAGTGCACCGGGACAGGAGAGGGATACGCAGTATTTT.

This clonotype has only a few counts. The genes are TRBV12-3 or TRBV12-4 and TRBJ2-1, with 8 bases aligning to TRBD1. The CDR3 has 15 amino acids. The ends lost 7 bases at V and 12 bases at J; junction bases unmatched: 17. CDR3 sequence: CASIVDSGQAGRQFF. Written as DNA, the CDR3 is TGTGCCAGCATCGTCGACTCGGGACAGGCAGGGCGGCAGTTCTTC.

This sequence joins TRBV7-2 and TRBJ1-1; TRBD1 aligns across 10 bases. The length of the CDR3 is 15 residues. The V and J ends lost 5 bases and 6 bases, in that order; junction bases with no gene match: 9. Germline V gene data show CDR1 as SGHTA and CDR2 as FQGNSA. CDR3 region: CASSTQTGGIAEAFF. The CDR3 coding sequence is TGTGCCAGCAGCACCCAGACAGGGGGCATCGCTGAAGCTTTCTTT.

In its sample, this clonotype was seen many times. The chain combines TRBV4-3 with TRBJ2-7; 7 bases fit TRBD1. The CDR3 runs to 15 residues. The germline V gene encodes CDR1 LGHNA and CDR2 YSLEER. Losses at the gene ends were 1 base for V and 0 bases for J; bases not matched to a gene: 3. Here the CDR3 reads CASSQVWDSSYEQYF. For the CDR3, the DNA is TGCGCCAGCAGCCAAGTTTGGGACAGCTCCTACGAGCAGTACTTC.

This clonotype has at least ten counts. This chain connects TRBV11-2 to TRBJ2-3; the match to TRBD1 covers 7 bases. The CDR3 loop spans 16 amino acids. J gave up 5 bases and V 3 bases, and 11 bases lay outside the gene matches. The V gene's germline CDR1 is SGHAT and CDR2 FQNNGV. The chain's CDR3 is CASSLGVRQGRDTQYF. The CDR3 coding sequence is TGTGCCAGCAGCTTGGGGGTCCGACAGGGAAGAGATACGCAGTATTTT. The variable domain in full, completed from reference TRBV11-2 and TRBJ2-3, reads EAGVAQSPRYKIIEKRQSVAFWCNPISGHATLYWYQQILGQGPKLLIQFQNNGVVDDSQLPKDRFSAERLKGVDSTLKIQPAKLEDSAVYLCASSLGVRQGRDTQYFGPGTRLTVL.

The CDR3 DNA sequence: TGCAGTGTTACGTCTGATTACGAGCAGTACTTC. Amino acid sequence: CSVTSDYEQYF. The chain uses TRBV20-1 and TRBJ2-7; no clear D gene. The CDR3 loop spans 11 amino acids. Germline values: CDR1 DFQATT, CDR2 SNEGSKA (reference sequence). The V gene lost 7 bases and the J gene lost 4 bases, with 11 bases spanning the gap.

This clonotype was seen more than once but under ten times. The V and J genes are TRBV12-3 or TRBV12-4 and TRBJ2-3, with D possibly being TRBD1 (5 bases). V was pared by 1 base and J by 3 bases, with 17 bases between. The CDR3 totals 17 residues. CDR3 nucleotide sequence: TGTGCCAGCAGTTTAGGGCCAGGGTTCTTTGAAACAGATACGCAGTATTTT. Translating it yields CASSLGPGFFETDTQYF.

In this sample, this clonotype turned up a few times. The chain employs TRBV4-1 and TRBJ2-1; D may be TRBD1 (5 bases). In germline, CDR1 is MGHRA, CDR2 YSYEKL. The CDR3 sequence is 15 residues long. V shed 4 bases and J shed 16 bases, with 26 bases lying between them. The CDR3 DNA reads TGCGCCAGCAGCCCCCAGACAGAGTTCCTGGCAATTGGATTCTTC. It translates to CASSPQTEFLAIGFF.

This chain links TRBV12-3 or TRBV12-4 with TRBJ2-3; TRBD1 agrees at 7 bases. With 0 bases clipped from V and 2 bases from J, the junction kept 2 bases outside the gene matches. The CDR3 totals 15 residues. The CDR3 sequence: CASSLARGYTDTQYF. CDR3 bases: TGTGCCAGCAGTTTAGCCAGGGGGTACACAGATACGCAGTATTTT.

This clonotype was picked up a small number of times. The chain carries TRBV4-3 and TRBJ1-4; D unresolved. Germline assignment: CDR1 LGHNA and CDR2 YSLEER. This CDR3 region has 13 residues. V was clipped by 2 bases and J by 6 bases, with 7 bases between them. The CDR3 DNA is TGCGCCAGCAGCCAAACGATGGATGAAAAACTGTTTTTT. This codes for CASSQTMDEKLFF.

This clonotype was picked up a small number of times. This rearrangement joins TRBV7-2 to TRBJ2-7, with D perhaps matching TRBD2 (6 bases). The CDR3 runs 14 residues. Between the trimmed V and J ends, which lost 5 bases and 7 bases, there was a span of 18 bases. CDR1 SGHTA and CDR2 FQGNSA come from the germline V gene. The CDR3 bases are TGTGCCAGCAGCAAACGGGACTCTACCATTGAGCAGTACTTC. This gives the protein CASSKRDSTIEQYF.

This clonotype has more than one count but fewer than ten. V gene TRBV4-2 combines with J gene TRBJ1-2, with unresolved D. Trimming took off 1 base at V and 1 base at J, with 7 bases between the two ends. CDR1 is LGHNA, CDR2 YNFKEQ, per germline. This CDR3 contains 14 residues. Here the CDR3 reads CASSQAEVNYGYTF. CDR3 nucleotide sequence: TGTGCCAGCAGCCAAGCCGAGGTTAACTATGGCTACACCTTC.

This clonotype was seen a few times. The V call is TRBV2, the J call TRBJ2-1; 13 bases map to TRBD2. J gave up 7 bases and V 5 bases, and 11 bases lay outside the gene matches. This CDR3 is built from 17 residues. Germline-derived CDR1 and CDR2 are SNHLY and FYNNEI. The CDR3 DNA reads TGTGCCAGCAGTCGGACTAGCGGGGGCCTTTCGCCAAATGAGCAGTTCTTC. Protein product: CASSRTSGGLSPNEQFF.

This clonotype was counted ten times or more. This chain uses TRBV4-3 with TRBJ2-3; D gene unclear. CDR3 length: 13 amino acids. Germline V CDR1 and CDR2: LGHNA, YSLEER. V shed 4 bases and J shed 3 bases, with 8 bases lying between them. CDR3 sequence: CASSPQRTDTQYF. CDR3 in DNA: TGCGCCAGCAGCCCACAGAGGACAGATACGCAGTATTTT.

This clonotype was counted a few times. V usage is TRBV5-5 and J usage is TRBJ1-2; the D is unclear. The CDR3 consists of 15 residues. Germline V lookup: CDR1 SGHKS, CDR2 YYEKEE (reference sequence). V was cut by 2 bases and J by 2 bases, with 13 bases left in between. The CDR3 reads CASSLSAGINYGYTF. The DNA for the CDR3 is TGTGCCAGCAGCTTAAGCGCAGGAATCAACTATGGCTACACCTTC.

The chain couples TRBV3-1 to TRBJ1-1; no firm D call. The CDR3 spans 14 residues. The germline V and J ends were trimmed by 1 base and 4 bases, with 10 bases remaining between them. Germline CDR1 is LGHDT and CDR2 is YNNKEL (reference sequence). The CDR3 loop is CASSQVMSGTEAFF. The CDR3, as DNA: TGTGCCAGCAGCCAAGTCATGTCGGGCACTGAAGCTTTCTTT.

This clonotype was found a few times. The CDR3 bases are TGTGCCAGCAGCTTCAAGCGGGGGGGCTTCGATACGCAGTATTTT. Translated, it gives CASSFKRGGFDTQYF. This sequence joins TRBV11-2 and TRBJ2-3; TRBD2 agrees at 10 bases. Germline CDR1 and CDR2: SGHAT and FQNNGV. The length of the CDR3 is 15 residues. After removal of 3 bases from V and 6 bases from J, the junction contained 6 bases not matched to a gene.

This rearrangement joins TRBV21-1 to TRBJ2-7. TRBV21-1 is shown as a pseudogene. The CDR3 runs to 15 residues. CDR3 region: CASSKVVTSSYEQYF. The CDR3 DNA follows: TGTGCCAGCAGCAAAGTTGTGACAAGCTCCTACGAGCAGTACTTC.